This T cell receptor beta chain stems from a study of Ad26.COV2.S vaccination and SARS-CoV-2 variants. Study-level results: The TCR breadth and depth analyses may have understated or missed part of the total T cell responses.

The CDR3 is 15 amino acids. Trimming left V 4 bases short and J 5 bases short, with 17 bases between. CDR1 is LGHDT, CDR2 YNNKEL, per germline (reference sequence). About this clone: As yet, its antigen is unknown.

Profiling relied on immunoSEQ multiplex PCR, and the TCRdb table lists in-frame clones only, not all of them. The sample shows approximately 90,000 clones, around 82% of them seen only once. The rearrangement joins TRBV3-1 (or the pseudogene TRBV3-2) to TRBJ1-1; tentative D call: TRBD1 (5 bases). This receptor was identified in a human donor who had recovered from COVID-19. This sample comprised peripheral blood, obtained after recovery from COVID-19. CDR3 in amino acids: CASSLSGQGRTEAFF. The DNA of the CDR3 is TGTGCCAGCAGCCTCAGTGGTCAGGGCAGGACTGAAGCTTTCTTT.